This T cell receptor beta chain is drawn from a study of T cells in Graves' hyperthyroidism and ophthalmopathy. Overall study: Peripheral blood was acquired at first diagnosis, ahead of any therapy whatsoever.

This clonotype has ten or more counts. The antigen remains unidentified. The source material, RNA transcripts, was used to amplify TCR beta CDR3 regions. HTBI primers were the set used in a first-round RT-PCR of the TCR CDR3. One entry per CDR3 protein, called by TCRdb with MiXCR from the multiplex PCR reads. This sample has some 500,000 distinct CDR3 sequences, with roughly an eighth found just once. The CDR3 loop spans 16 amino acids. Trimming at V came to 3 bases and at J to 1 base, leaving 9 bases not matched to a gene. Germline lookup yields CDR1 LNHNV and CDR2 YYDKDF (reference sequence). Findings and limits, study-wide: Clonotypes that were expanded in thyroid above 0.001 mostly appeared in blood too.

Sequenced input: blood. The receptor's source is a woman aged 18-30 years with Graves' hyperthyroidism. The chain joins TRBV15 to TRBJ2-7, with 7 bases identical to TRBD2. The CDR3 protein is CATSRLGSGGSYEQYF. The CDR3 DNA follows: TGTGCCACCAGCAGGCTCGGGTCGGGAGGTTCCTACGAGCAGTACTTC.